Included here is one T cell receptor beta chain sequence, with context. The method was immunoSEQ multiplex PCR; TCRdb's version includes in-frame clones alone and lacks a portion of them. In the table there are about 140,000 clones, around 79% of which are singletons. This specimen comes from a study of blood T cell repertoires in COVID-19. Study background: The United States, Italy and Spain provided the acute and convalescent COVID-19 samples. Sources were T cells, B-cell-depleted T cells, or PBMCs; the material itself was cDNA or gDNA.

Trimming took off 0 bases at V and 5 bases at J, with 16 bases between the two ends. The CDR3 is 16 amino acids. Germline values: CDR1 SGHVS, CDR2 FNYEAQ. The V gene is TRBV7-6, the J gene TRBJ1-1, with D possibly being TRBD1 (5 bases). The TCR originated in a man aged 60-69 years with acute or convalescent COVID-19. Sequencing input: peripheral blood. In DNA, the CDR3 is TGTGCCAGCAGCTTAGCGGCAGTATCGGGGGGGACTGAAGCTTTCTTT. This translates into CASSLAAVSGGTEAFF.